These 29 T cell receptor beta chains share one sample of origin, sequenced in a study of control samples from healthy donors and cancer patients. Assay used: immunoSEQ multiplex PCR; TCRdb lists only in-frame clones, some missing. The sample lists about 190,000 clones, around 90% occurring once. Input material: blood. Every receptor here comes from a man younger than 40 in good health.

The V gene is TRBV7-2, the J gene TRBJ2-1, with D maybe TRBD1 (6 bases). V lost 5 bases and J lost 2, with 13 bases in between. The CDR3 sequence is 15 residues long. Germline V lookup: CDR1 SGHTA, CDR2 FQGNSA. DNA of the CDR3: TGTGCCAGCAGCGCCCTTGGGGGCCCCTACAATGAGCAGTTCTTC. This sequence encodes CASSALGGPYNEQFF.

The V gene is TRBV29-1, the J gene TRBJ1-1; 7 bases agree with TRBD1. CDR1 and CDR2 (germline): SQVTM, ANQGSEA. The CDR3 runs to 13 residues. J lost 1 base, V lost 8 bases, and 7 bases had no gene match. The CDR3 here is CSPVRQGNTEAFF. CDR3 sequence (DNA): TGCAGCCCAGTACGACAGGGGAACACTGAAGCTTTCTTT.

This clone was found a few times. This chain's CDR3 is CASSSPSGGDEQYF. CDR3 DNA: TGTGCCAGCTCAAGCCCTAGCGGGGGGGACGAGCAGTACTTC. The V call is TRBV18, the J call TRBJ2-7; 12 nucleotides align to TRBD2. The CDR3 runs to 14 residues. The J segment lost 5 bases and the V segment lost 5 bases, leaving 4 bases of the junction unmatched. The germline V gene has CDR1 KGHSH and CDR2 LQKENI.

CDR3 protein: CASSSDQGVTEAFF. As DNA, the CDR3 is TGTGCCAGCAGCTCCGACCAGGGGGTCACTGAAGCTTTCTTT. V is TRBV5-4 and J is TRBJ1-1; 7 bases match TRBD1. This CDR3 region has 14 residues. Trimming took 3 bases from V and 4 from J; bases not matched to a gene: 6. The germline V gene encodes CDR1 SGHNT and CDR2 YYREEE (reference sequence).

For the CDR3, the DNA is TGCGCCAGCAGCTTGGGGGGCCAGGGCCAAGGCTACACCTTC. This encodes CASSLGGQGQGYTF. The chain has TRBV5-1 and TRBJ1-2; a weak D match, TRBD1 (5 bases). The CDR3 loop spans 14 amino acids. Germline-derived CDR1 and CDR2 are SGHRS and YFSETQ. The V end lost 0 bases, the J end lost 8 bases, and 14 bases lay between the germline ends.

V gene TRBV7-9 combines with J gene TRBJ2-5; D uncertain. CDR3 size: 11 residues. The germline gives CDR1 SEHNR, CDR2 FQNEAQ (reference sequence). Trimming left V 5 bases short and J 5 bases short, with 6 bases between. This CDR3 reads CASSARETQYF. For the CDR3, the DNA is TGTGCCAGCAGCGCAAGGGAGACCCAGTACTTC.

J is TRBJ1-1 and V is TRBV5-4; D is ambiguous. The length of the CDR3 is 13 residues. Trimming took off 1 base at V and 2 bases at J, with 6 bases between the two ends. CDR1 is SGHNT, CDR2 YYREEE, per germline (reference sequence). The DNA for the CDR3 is TGTGCCAGCAGCTTGAAGGGCAACACTGAAGCTTTCTTT. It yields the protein CASSLKGNTEAFF.

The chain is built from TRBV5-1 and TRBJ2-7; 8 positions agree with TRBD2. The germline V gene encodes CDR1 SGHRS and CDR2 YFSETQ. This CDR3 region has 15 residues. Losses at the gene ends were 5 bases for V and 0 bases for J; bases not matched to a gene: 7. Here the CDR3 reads CASSRERGNSYEQYF. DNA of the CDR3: TGCGCCAGCAGTCGGGAGCGGGGGAACTCCTACGAGCAGTACTTC.

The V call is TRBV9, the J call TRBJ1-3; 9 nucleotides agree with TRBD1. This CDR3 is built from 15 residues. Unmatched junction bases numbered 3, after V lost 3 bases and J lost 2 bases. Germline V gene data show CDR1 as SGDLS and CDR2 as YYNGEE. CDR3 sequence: CASSAGQGAGNTIYF. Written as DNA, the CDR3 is TGTGCCAGCAGCGCGGGACAGGGTGCTGGAAACACCATATATTTT.

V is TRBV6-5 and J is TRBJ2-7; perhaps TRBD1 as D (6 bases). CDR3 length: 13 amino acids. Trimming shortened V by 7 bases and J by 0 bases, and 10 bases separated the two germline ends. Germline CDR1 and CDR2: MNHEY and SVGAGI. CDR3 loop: CASIGTLSYEQYF. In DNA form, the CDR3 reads TGTGCCAGCATTGGGACACTCTCCTACGAGCAGTACTTC.

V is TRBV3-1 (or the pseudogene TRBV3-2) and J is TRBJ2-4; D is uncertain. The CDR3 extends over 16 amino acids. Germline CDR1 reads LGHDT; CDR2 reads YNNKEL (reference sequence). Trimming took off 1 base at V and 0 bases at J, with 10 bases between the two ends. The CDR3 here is CASSQGGVTAKNIQYF. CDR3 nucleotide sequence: TGTGCCAGCAGCCAAGGTGGGGTAACAGCCAAAAACATTCAGTACTTC.

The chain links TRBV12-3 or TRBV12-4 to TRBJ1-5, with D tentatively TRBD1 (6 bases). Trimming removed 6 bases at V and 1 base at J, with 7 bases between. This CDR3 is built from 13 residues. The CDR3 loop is CASSQGSNQPQHF. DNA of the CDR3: TGTGCCAGCAGCCAGGGGAGCAATCAGCCCCAGCATTTT.

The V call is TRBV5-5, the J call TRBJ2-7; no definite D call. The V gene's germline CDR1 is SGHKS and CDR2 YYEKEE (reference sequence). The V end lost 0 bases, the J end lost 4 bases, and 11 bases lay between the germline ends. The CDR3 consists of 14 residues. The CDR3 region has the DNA TGTGCCAGCAGCTTGGTGACAAGGGATTACGAGCAGTACTTC. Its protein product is CASSLVTRDYEQYF. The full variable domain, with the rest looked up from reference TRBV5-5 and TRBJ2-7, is DAGVTQSPTHLIKTRGQQVTLRCSPISGHKSVSWYQQVLGQGPQFIFQYYEKEERGRGNFPDRFSARQFPNYSSELNVNALLLGDSALYLCASSLVTRDYEQYFGPGTRLTVT.

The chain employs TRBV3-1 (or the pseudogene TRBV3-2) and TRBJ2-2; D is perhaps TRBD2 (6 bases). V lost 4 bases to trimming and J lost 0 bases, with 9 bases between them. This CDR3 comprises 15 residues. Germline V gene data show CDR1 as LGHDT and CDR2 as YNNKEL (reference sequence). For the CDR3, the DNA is TGTGCCAGCAGCCCATTAGCGGCGAACACCGGGGAGCTGTTTTTT. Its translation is CASSPLAANTGELFF.

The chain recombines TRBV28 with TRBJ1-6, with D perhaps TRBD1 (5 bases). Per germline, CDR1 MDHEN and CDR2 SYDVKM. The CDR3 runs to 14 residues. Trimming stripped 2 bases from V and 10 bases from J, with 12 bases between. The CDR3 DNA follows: TGTGCCAGCAGTTTACATCCAGAGGGGTCACCCCTCCACTTT. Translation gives CASSLHPEGSPLHF.

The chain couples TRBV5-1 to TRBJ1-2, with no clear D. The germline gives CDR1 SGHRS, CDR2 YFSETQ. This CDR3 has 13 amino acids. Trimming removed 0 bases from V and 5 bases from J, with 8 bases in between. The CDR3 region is CASSLEFDYGYTF. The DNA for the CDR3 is TGCGCCAGCAGCTTGGAATTCGATTATGGCTACACCTTC. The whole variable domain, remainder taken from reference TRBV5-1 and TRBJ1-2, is KAGVTQTPRYLIKTRGQQVTLSCSPISGHRSVSWYQQTPGQGLQFLFEYFSETQRNKGNFPGRFSGRQFSNSRSEMNVSTLELGDSALYLCASSLEFDYGYTFGSGTRLTVV.

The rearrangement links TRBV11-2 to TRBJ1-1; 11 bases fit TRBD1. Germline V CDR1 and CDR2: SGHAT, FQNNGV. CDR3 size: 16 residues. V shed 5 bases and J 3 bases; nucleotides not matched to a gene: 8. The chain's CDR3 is CASSLSDRGPYTEAFF. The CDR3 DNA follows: TGTGCCAGCAGCCTCTCGGACAGGGGGCCTTACACTGAAGCTTTCTTT.

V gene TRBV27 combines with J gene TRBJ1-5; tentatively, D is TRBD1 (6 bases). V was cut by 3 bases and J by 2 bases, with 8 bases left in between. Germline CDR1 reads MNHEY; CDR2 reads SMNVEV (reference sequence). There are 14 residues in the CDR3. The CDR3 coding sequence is TGTGCCAGCAGTTTGTCAGGGGGCAATCAGCCCCAGCATTTT. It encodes CASSLSGGNQPQHF.

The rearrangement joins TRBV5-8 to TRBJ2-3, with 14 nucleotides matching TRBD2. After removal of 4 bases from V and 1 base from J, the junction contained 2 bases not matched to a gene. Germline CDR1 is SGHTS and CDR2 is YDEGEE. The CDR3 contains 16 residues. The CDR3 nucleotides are TGTGCCAGCAGCCCGGGACTAGCGGGGGGCACAGATACGCAGTATTTT. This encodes CASSPGLAGGTDTQYF. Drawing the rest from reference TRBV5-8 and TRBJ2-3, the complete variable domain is EAGVTQSPTHLIKTRGQQATLRCSPISGHTSVYWYQQALGLGLQFLLWYDEGEERNRGNFPPRFSGRQFPNYSSELNVNALELEDSALYLCASSPGLAGGTDTQYFGPGTRLTVL.

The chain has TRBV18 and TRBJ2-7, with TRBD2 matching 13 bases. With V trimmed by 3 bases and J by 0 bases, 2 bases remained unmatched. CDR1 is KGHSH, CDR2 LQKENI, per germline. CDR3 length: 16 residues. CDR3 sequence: CASSPGTSGASYEQYF. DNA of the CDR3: TGTGCCAGCTCACCGGGGACTAGCGGGGCCTCCTACGAGCAGTACTTC. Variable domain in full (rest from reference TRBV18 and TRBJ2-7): NAGVMQNPRHLVRRRGQEARLRCSPMKGHSHVYWYRQLPEEGLKFMVYLQKENIIDESGMPKERFSAEFPKEGPSILRIQQVVRGDSAAYFCASSPGTSGASYEQYFGPGTRLTVT.

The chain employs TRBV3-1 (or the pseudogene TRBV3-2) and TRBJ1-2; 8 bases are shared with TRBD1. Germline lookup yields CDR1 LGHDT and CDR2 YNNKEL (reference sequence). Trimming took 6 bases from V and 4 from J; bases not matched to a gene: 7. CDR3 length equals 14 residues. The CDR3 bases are TGTGCCAGCAGTCGGACAGGGCGCAGCTATGGCTACACCTTC. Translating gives CASSRTGRSYGYTF.

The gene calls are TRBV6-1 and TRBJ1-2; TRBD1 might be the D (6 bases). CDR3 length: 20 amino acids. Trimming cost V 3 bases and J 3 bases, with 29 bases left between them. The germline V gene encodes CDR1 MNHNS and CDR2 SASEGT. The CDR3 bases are TGTGCCAGCAGTGATTCCCAGGGGCATAATTCACAATCTTCCTACTATGGCTACACCTTC. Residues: CASSDSQGHNSQSSYYGYTF.

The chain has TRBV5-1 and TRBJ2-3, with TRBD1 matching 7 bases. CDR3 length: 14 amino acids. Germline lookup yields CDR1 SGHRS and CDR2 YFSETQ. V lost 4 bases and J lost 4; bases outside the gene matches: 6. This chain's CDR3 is CASSMDRPPDTQYF. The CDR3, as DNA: TGCGCCAGCAGCATGGACAGGCCTCCAGATACGCAGTATTTT. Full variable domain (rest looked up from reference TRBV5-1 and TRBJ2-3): KAGVTQTPRYLIKTRGQQVTLSCSPISGHRSVSWYQQTPGQGLQFLFEYFSETQRNKGNFPGRFSGRQFSNSRSEMNVSTLELGDSALYLCASSMDRPPDTQYFGPGTRLTVL.

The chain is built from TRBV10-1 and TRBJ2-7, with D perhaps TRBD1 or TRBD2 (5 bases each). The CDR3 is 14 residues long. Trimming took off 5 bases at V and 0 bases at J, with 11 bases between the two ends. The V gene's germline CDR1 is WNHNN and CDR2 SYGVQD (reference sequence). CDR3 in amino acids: CASSWDPSSYEQYF. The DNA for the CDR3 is TGCGCCAGCAGTTGGGACCCTAGCTCCTACGAGCAGTACTTC.

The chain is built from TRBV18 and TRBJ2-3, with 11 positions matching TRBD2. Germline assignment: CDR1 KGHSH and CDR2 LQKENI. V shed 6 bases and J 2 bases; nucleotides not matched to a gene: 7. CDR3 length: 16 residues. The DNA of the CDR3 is TGTGCCAGCTCCTTCAGACTAGCGGGGAACACAGATACGCAGTATTTT. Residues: CASSFRLAGNTDTQYF.

CDR3 amino acids: CASGDRGGGYNEQFF. The DNA for the CDR3 is TGCGCCAGCGGAGACAGGGGAGGGGGGTACAATGAGCAGTTCTTC. V and J are TRBV5-1 and TRBJ2-1; D might be TRBD1 (8 bases). Germline V gene data show CDR1 as SGHRS and CDR2 as YFSETQ. There are 15 residues in the CDR3. Trimming took 7 bases from V and 4 from J, leaving 18 bases between them. The whole variable domain, filled in from reference TRBV5-1 and TRBJ2-1, reads KAGVTQTPRYLIKTRGQQVTLSCSPISGHRSVSWYQQTPGQGLQFLFEYFSETQRNKGNFPGRFSGRQFSNSRSEMNVSTLELGDSALYLCASGDRGGGYNEQFFGPGTRLTVL.

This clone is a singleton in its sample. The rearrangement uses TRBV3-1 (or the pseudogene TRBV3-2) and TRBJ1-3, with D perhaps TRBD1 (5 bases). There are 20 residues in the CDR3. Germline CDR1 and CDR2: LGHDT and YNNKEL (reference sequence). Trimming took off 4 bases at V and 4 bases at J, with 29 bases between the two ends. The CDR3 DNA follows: TGTGCCAGCAGCCCGCTTTTAAGGGGAGGAAAGGAGGCGGGAGGAAACACCATATATTTT. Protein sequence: CASSPLLRGGKEAGGNTIYF.

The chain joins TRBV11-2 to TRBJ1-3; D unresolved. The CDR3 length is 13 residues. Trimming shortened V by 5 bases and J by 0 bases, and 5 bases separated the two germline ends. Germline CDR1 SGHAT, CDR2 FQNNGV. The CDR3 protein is CASSPNSGNTIYF. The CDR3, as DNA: TGTGCCAGCAGCCCCAACTCTGGAAACACCATATATTTT.

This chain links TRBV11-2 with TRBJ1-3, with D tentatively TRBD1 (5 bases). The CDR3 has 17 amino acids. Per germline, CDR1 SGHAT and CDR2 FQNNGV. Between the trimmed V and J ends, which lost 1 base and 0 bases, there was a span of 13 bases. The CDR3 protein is CASSLGGYFFSGNTIYF. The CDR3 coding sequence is TGTGCCAGCAGCTTAGGGGGCTACTTTTTCTCTGGAAACACCATATATTTT.